A selection of T cell receptor beta chains follows, all from one sample in a study of Ad26.COV2.S vaccination and SARS-CoV-2 variants. Using immunoSEQ multiplex PCR, the repertoire was profiled, and TCRdb retains in-frame clones only, with some absent. The sample lists about 330,000 clones, 85% to 90% occurring once. The sequences come from peripheral blood, collected in a trial of Ad26.COV2.S vaccine versus placebo. The receptors originated from a person between 18 and 65 years old who received the Ad26.COV2.S COVID-19 vaccine or a placebo. The CDR3 runs from the conserved cysteine through the conserved F or W. Fields, in order: D gene, V gene, J gene, CDR3 protein, CDR3 DNA. D genes are given only for firm matches.

NA	TRBV29-1	TRBJ1-1	CSGGDGGIGTEAFF	TGCAGCGGGGGCGACGGGGGAATAGGGACTGAAGCTTTCTTT
NA	TRBV11-3	TRBJ2-3	CASSSDPAGDTQYF	TGTGCCAGCAGCTCGGACCCGGCGGGAGATACGCAGTATTTT
TRBD1	TRBV6-5	TRBJ1-2	CASSYGQGGYGYTF	TGTGCCAGCAGTTACGGACAGGGGGGGTATGGCTACACCTTC
NA	TRBV27	TRBJ2-5	CASSLGWASGTETQYF	TGTGCCAGCAGTCTCGGGTGGGCGTCGGGGACGGAGACCCAGTACTTC
TRBD2	TRBV6-1	TRBJ2-1	CASSEGRGGTYNEQFF	TGTGCCAGCAGTGAAGGGCGGGGGGGTACCTACAATGAGCAGTTCTTC
TRBD2	TRBV4-2	TRBJ2-5	CASSLIAGGNQETQYF	TGTGCCAGCAGCCTTATAGCGGGAGGAAACCAAGAGACCCAGTACTTC
TRBD2	TRBV7-2	TRBJ2-3	CASSSLQGLAGLRGQYF	TGTGCCAGCAGCTCCCTGCAGGGACTAGCGGGCCTCAGGGGGCAGTATTTT
NA	TRBV11-3	TRBJ2-1	CASSSLEGNEQFF	TGTGCCAGCAGCTCCCTCGAAGGGAATGAGCAGTTCTTC
TRBD2	TRBV9	TRBJ2-1	CASSSGGADEQFF	TGTGCCAGCAGCAGCGGGGGGGCGGATGAGCAGTTCTTC
NA	TRBV7-8	TRBJ1-6	CASSLEDWGSPLHF	TGTGCCAGCAGCTTAGAGGACTGGGGATCACCCCTCCACTTT
NA	TRBV30	TRBJ1-3	CACHIWGSSSGNTIYF	TGTGCCTGTCACATCTGGGGCTCGAGCTCTGGAAACACCATATATTTT
NA	TRBV6-5	TRBJ2-1	CASSYWGNEQFF	TGTGCCAGCAGTTACTGGGGTAATGAGCAGTTCTTC